The next 28 T cell receptor beta chains were all read from a single sample in a study of early T cells in non-severe SARS-CoV-2 infection. A single record per CDR3 protein comes from TCRdb applying MiXCR to the 5' RACE reads. The data hold some 75,000 distinct CDR3 sequences, with about an eighth observed a single time. Sequenced input: whole blood. These receptors were collected from an adult who was a healthcare worker with PCR-confirmed SARS-CoV-2 infection or an uninfected control (not recorded which).

A note on this clonotype: An end of the junction does not agree with germline; a read error may underlie this. This rearrangement joins TRBV7-9 to TRBJ2-7, with unresolved D. The CDR3 spans 12 residues. Germline V gene data show CDR1 as SEHNR and CDR2 as FQNEAQ (reference sequence). CDR3 region: CASSLTPEELYF. The CDR3 coding sequence is TGTGCCAGCAGCTTGACACCGGAAGAGCTGTACTTC. The full variable domain, rest sourced from reference TRBV7-9 and TRBJ2-7, is DTGVSQNPRHKITKRGQNVTFRCDPISEHNRLYWYRQTLGQGPEFLTYFQNEAQLEKSRLLSDRFSAERPKGSFSTLEIQRTEQGDSAMYLCASSLTPEELYFGPGTRLTVT.

This clonotype was observed at least ten times. The chain combines TRBV10-3 with TRBJ1-2, with 9 bases aligning to TRBD1. This CDR3 region has 14 residues. V gave up 6 bases and J gave up 4 bases; unmatched junction bases: 6. Germline values: CDR1 ENHRY, CDR2 SYGVKD. The CDR3 DNA follows: TGTGCCATCAGACGGGGACAGGGCATCTATGGCTACACCTTC. It specifies CAIRRGQGIYGYTF.

V gene TRBV30 combines with J gene TRBJ1-3; D gene ambiguous. Between the trimmed V and J ends, which lost 3 bases and 4 bases, there was a span of 13 bases. The V gene's germline CDR1 is GTSNPN and CDR2 SVGIG (reference sequence). This CDR3 region has 14 residues. The CDR3 loop reads CAWRVGITGNTIYF. The CDR3 bases are TGTGCCTGGAGAGTCGGGATTACAGGAAACACCATATATTTT.

CDR3 DNA sequence: TGCAGTGCGGGGGACATACAGGAATTCAGGCCCCTCCACTTT. Encoded protein: CSAGDIQEFRPLHF. The chain has TRBV20-1 and TRBJ1-6; TRBD1 might be the D (6 bases). CDR1 is DFQATT, CDR2 SNEGSKA, per germline (reference sequence). The V gene lost 6 bases and the J gene lost 13 bases, with 22 bases spanning the gap. CDR3 length: 14 amino acids.

The rearrangement uses TRBV12-3 or TRBV12-4 and TRBJ1-3; 9 bases align to TRBD1. The CDR3 extends over 15 amino acids. V dropped 6 bases and J dropped 4; count of bases not matched to a gene: 7. In nucleotides, the CDR3 is TGTGCCAGCAGCTGGGACAGGGTACGCGGAAACACCATATATTTT. It yields the protein CASSWDRVRGNTIYF.

This clonotype was detected ten times or more. The chain employs TRBV29-1 and TRBJ1-1, with D possibly being TRBD1 (5 bases). This CDR3 is built from 15 residues. CDR1 is SQVTM, CDR2 ANQGSEA, per germline. Between the trimmed V and J ends, which lost 1 base and 3 bases, there was a span of 15 bases. The CDR3: CSVEALFGTYTEAFF. The CDR3 bases are TGCAGCGTTGAAGCCCTCTTCGGGACCTACACTGAAGCTTTCTTT.

The rearrangement uses TRBV5-1 and TRBJ1-1; TRBD1 matches 8 bases. Germline-derived CDR1 and CDR2 are SGHRS and YFSETQ. The ends lost 2 bases at V and 3 bases at J; junction bases unmatched: 9. The CDR3 totals 16 residues. CDR3 DNA sequence: TGCGCCAGCAGCTTCCGGACAGGGTATAGGGACACTGAAGCTTTCTTT. Translation: CASSFRTGYRDTEAFF.

This clonotype was detected ten times or more. The chain carries TRBV10-3 and TRBJ1-2, with 10 bases lining up with TRBD1. The CDR3 covers 19 residues. V gave up 10 bases and J gave up 3 bases; unmatched junction bases: 23. The germline CDR1 and CDR2 sequences are ENHRY and SYGVKD. CDR3 sequence: CATRTGGPLALSDDYGYTF. CDR3 coding DNA: TGTGCCACCCGGACAGGGGGGCCTTTAGCCTTGTCGGATGACTATGGCTACACCTTC.

This clonotype has more than one count but fewer than ten. The chain links TRBV4-1 to TRBJ1-2; D is perhaps TRBD1 (6 bases). V was trimmed by 6 bases and J by 1 base, leaving 12 bases between them. The CDR3 contains 14 residues. From germline, CDR1 is MGHRA and CDR2 YSYEKL. The CDR3 sequence is CASSATGLNYGYTF. Written as DNA, the CDR3 is TGCGCCAGCAGTGCGACAGGACTTAACTATGGCTACACCTTC.

In this sample, this clonotype turned up many times. The chain recombines TRBV20-1 with TRBJ1-5; the match to TRBD1 covers 7 bases. The CDR3 is made up of 14 amino acids. J lost 11 bases, V lost 6 bases, and 16 bases had no gene match. CDR1 is DFQATT, CDR2 SNEGSKA, per germline (reference sequence). CDR3 nucleotide sequence: TGCAGTGCCCAGGAAGGGACAGCGACACCGGCCCAGCATTTT. Protein product: CSAQEGTATPAQHF.

This clonotype turned up a few times. One junction end does not reproduce the germline sequence, and a read error may be involved. The V and J genes are TRBV29-1 and TRBJ2-5; D perhaps matches TRBD1 (6 bases). The germline gives CDR1 SQVTM, CDR2 ANQGSEA. The CDR3 totals 15 residues. Here the CDR3 reads CSVEGIGQTQETQYF. Written as DNA, the CDR3 is TGCAGCGTCGAAGGGATTGGACAGACCCAAGAGACCCAGTACTTC.

A few counts support this clonotype. V usage is TRBV7-9 and J usage is TRBJ2-5; 10 bases line up with TRBD2. The germline CDR1 and CDR2 sequences are SEHNR and FQNEAQ (reference sequence). The V segment lost 3 bases and the J segment 1 base; nucleotides outside the gene matches: 20. This CDR3 has 21 residues. The CDR3 is CASSFPTGRLAGVSSQETQYF. The CDR3 coding sequence is TGTGCCAGCAGCTTCCCGACAGGGCGGCTAGCGGGGGTTTCCTCCCAAGAGACCCAGTACTTC.

This clonotype was found many times. The CDR3 sequence is CASRPGFLSPLHF. The CDR3 coding sequence is TGTGCCAGCAGACCCGGATTCCTTTCACCCCTCCACTTT. The genes are TRBV2 and TRBJ1-6; no reliable D call. Trimming took off 6 bases at V and 9 bases at J, with 12 bases between the two ends. Germline values: CDR1 SNHLY, CDR2 FYNNEI. The CDR3 spans 13 residues.

V is TRBV5-1 and J is TRBJ1-6; D possibly corresponds to TRBD1 (6 bases). The CDR3 covers 16 residues. V was cut by 0 bases and J by 5 bases, with 12 bases left in between. Germline V gene sequence: CDR1 SGHRS, CDR2 YFSETQ. The CDR3 DNA sequence: TGCGCCAGCAGCTTGGCGGGGGCGGCGAATAATTCACCCCTCCACTTT. Translated: CASSLAGAANNSPLHF.

The chain uses TRBV18 and TRBJ2-5, with D unresolved. In germline, CDR1 is KGHSH, CDR2 LQKENI. V was shortened by 0 bases and J by 1 base, with 3 bases between the two germline ends. The length of the CDR3 is 13 residues. CDR3 sequence reads: CASSPPFQETQYF. CDR3 coding DNA: TGTGCCAGCTCACCACCGTTCCAAGAGACCCAGTACTTC.

This clonotype was seen many times. J is TRBJ2-3 and V is TRBV11-3, with 10 bases fitting TRBD1. The V gene's germline CDR1 is SGHNT and CDR2 YENEEA. The CDR3 sequence is 15 residues long. The junction had 5 bases not matched to a gene; V was cut back by 6 bases and J by 2 bases. The CDR3 DNA is TGTGCCAGCAGTTCCGGGACAGGGGTCACAGATACGCAGTATTTT. Its translation: CASSSGTGVTDTQYF.

This chain joins TRBV19 and TRBJ1-2; weak D call: TRBD1 (5 bases). CDR1 and CDR2 (germline): LNHDA, SQIVND (reference sequence). Deletions cut 6 bases from V and 0 bases from J, with 11 bases between. The CDR3 is made up of 14 amino acids. The CDR3 bases are TGTGCCAGTAGACCAGGGCCCACTAACTATGGCTACACCTTC. This translates into CASRPGPTNYGYTF.

In this sample, this clonotype turned up many times. The chain employs TRBV6-2 or TRBV6-3 and TRBJ2-1; D not resolved. This CDR3 is 13 amino acids long. CDR1 and CDR2 (germline): MNHEY, SVGEGT. The V and J ends lost 5 bases and 10 bases respectively, with 15 bases between them. CDR3 in amino acids: CASSPGPFSEQFF. DNA for the CDR3: TGTGCCAGCAGTCCCGGACCTTTCTCCGAGCAGTTCTTC.

This chain joins TRBV29-1 and TRBJ1-2; the D is unclear. From germline, CDR1 is SQVTM and CDR2 ANQGSEA. The CDR3 extends over 9 amino acids. CDR3 residues: CRRNYGYTF. The CDR3 DNA follows: TGCAGGAGGAACTATGGCTACACCTTC.

In the case of this clonotype: No conserved phenylalanine or tryptophan ends this CDR3, so it is likely a read error. No DNA is shown, since the ends of the CDR3 on it are uncertain; the CDR3 is the one TCRdb lists. The chain recombines TRBV20-1 with TRBJ2-1; the table's D call TRBD1 went unverified against the DNA. The germline CDR1 and CDR2 sequences are DFQATT and SNEGSKA (reference sequence). The CDR3 extends over 8 residues, inclusive of both ends. CDR3 residues: CSAPRGRL.

The V gene is TRBV30, the J gene TRBJ2-2, with D perhaps TRBD1 or TRBD2 (6 bases each). The CDR3 loop spans 14 amino acids. Germline V lookup: CDR1 GTSNPN, CDR2 SVGIG (reference sequence). V gave up 4 bases and J gave up 4 bases, with 13 bases separating them. The CDR3 region has the DNA TGTGCCTGGAAGTGGGGGGCGGTCACCGGGGAGCTGTTTTTT. Translated: CAWKWGAVTGELFF.

This clonotype was counted ten times or more. The chain is built from TRBV27 and TRBJ2-5; D remains ambiguous. CDR1 and CDR2 from the germline V gene are MNHEY and SMNVEV (reference sequence). Trimming stripped 0 bases from V and 1 base from J, with 3 bases between. The CDR3 runs to 13 residues. The CDR3, as DNA: TGTGCCAGCAGTTTATCTGCCCAAGAGACCCAGTACTTC. Its translation: CASSLSAQETQYF.

In this sample, this clonotype turned up a few times. This chain joins TRBV5-1 and TRBJ2-7; D may match TRBD1 or TRBD2 (5 bases each). CDR1 and CDR2 from the germline V gene are SGHRS and YFSETQ. This CDR3 is built from 15 residues. Trimming cost V 0 bases and J 0 bases, with 10 bases left between them. CDR3 in DNA: TGCGCCAGCAGCTTGGGGGGACGGAGCTCCTACGAGCAGTACTTC. It is translated as CASSLGGRSSYEQYF.

This clonotype has a handful of counts. The chain has TRBV25-1 and TRBJ2-1; D is possibly TRBD1 (5 bases). V shed 3 bases and J shed 2 bases, with 11 bases lying between them. CDR3 length: 15 residues. Germline V gene sequence: CDR1 MGHDK, CDR2 SYGVNS. The CDR3 sequence: CASSDSQGPYNEQFF. The CDR3 DNA reads as TGTGCCAGCAGTGATAGCCAGGGCCCCTACAATGAGCAGTTCTTC.

This chain uses TRBV6-5 with TRBJ2-7, with D possibly TRBD1 on 6 matching bases. V lost 6 bases and J 6 bases, leaving 15 bases between the germline ends. The CDR3 consists of 13 residues. CDR1 MNHEY and CDR2 SVGAGI come from the germline V gene. CDR3 protein: CASSPGAGAEQYF. The CDR3 DNA is TGTGCCAGCAGCCCCGGGGCAGGGGCCGAGCAGTACTTC.

This clonotype came up many times. The CDR3 DNA reads as TGTGCCAGCAGCTTATCAGCTAGCGGGGCCCTCACAGATACGCAGTATTTT. This encodes CASSLSASGALTDTQYF. The genes are TRBV11-2 and TRBJ2-3, with TRBD2 matching over 9 bases. Germline loops: CDR1 SGHAT, CDR2 FQNNGV. The CDR3 consists of 17 residues. Trimming removed 2 bases from V and 2 bases from J; junction bases left unmatched: 8.

This clonotype was found many times. This rearrangement joins TRBV20-1 to TRBJ2-1; TRBD2 agrees at 8 bases. The germline CDR1 and CDR2 sequences are DFQATT and SNEGSKA (reference sequence). The CDR3 covers 15 residues. With V trimmed by 6 bases and J by 4 bases, 11 bases remained unmatched. This CDR3 reads CSAASGGGAYNEQFF. The CDR3 DNA sequence: TGCAGTGCCGCCTCGGGGGGGGGAGCATACAATGAGCAGTTCTTC.

This clonotype was detected many times. The J gene is TRBJ1-5, the V gene TRBV7-8; TRBD1 matches at 10 bases. The CDR3 sequence is 16 residues long. Germline CDR1 and CDR2: SGHVS and FQNEAQ. Trimming cost V 4 bases and J 6 bases; bases outside gene matches: 9. In nucleotides, the CDR3 is TGTGCCAGCAGCTCAAGGACAGGGGGAATGAGTCAGCCCCAGCATTTT. This gives the protein CASSSRTGGMSQPQHF.